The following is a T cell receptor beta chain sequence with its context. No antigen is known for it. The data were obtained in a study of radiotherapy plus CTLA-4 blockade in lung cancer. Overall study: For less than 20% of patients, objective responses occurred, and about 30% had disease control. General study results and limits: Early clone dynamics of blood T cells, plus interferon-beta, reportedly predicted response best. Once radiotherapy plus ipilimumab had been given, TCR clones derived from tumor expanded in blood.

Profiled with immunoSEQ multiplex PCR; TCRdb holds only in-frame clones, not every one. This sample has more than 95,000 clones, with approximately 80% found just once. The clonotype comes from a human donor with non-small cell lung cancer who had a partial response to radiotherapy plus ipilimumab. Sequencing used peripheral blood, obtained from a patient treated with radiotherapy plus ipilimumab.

CDR3 in DNA: TGTGCCAGCAGTTACTCGCAGGGCCTCTATGAAAAACTGTTTTTT. Protein sequence: CASSYSQGLYEKLFF. V and J are TRBV6-5 and TRBJ1-4; D might be TRBD1 (5 bases). The CDR3 totals 15 residues. Trimming removed 0 bases at V and 6 bases at J, with 11 bases between. Germline V lookup: CDR1 MNHEY, CDR2 SVGAGI.